This T cell receptor (beta chain) was profiled in a study of blood T cells in healthy people across ages (dated by TCRdb to about 2015). A note on the overall study: Template switching captured roughly one uniquely barcoded TCR beta cDNA molecule per two T cells in model experiments. Using deep sequencing normalized with unique cDNA molecular identifiers, the study measured how TCR beta repertoire diversity changes with age. Donors were grouped into four age groups: young (average 16 years), middle-aged (roughly 38), aged (around 60) and long-lived (less than 85). Donors of different ages were randomly distributed across sequencing lanes to avoid experimental bias. For two donors (one aged 18 to 30 and one aged 80 or older), the study analyzed two additional independent replicas of 1 million unique cDNA reads from the same blood draw. What the authors observed across the whole study: Observed TCR beta diversity per million T cells fell roughly linearly with age, and a significant reduction was already apparent by age around 39. Estimates of total diversity based on one million sequenced T cells were regarded as lower bounds and as underestimates. The long-lived group showed more naive CD4+ T cells, fewer expanded clones and increased TCR diversity than the aged group, suggesting age selection. There was a strong correlation between observed TCR beta diversity and the percentage of naive T cells measured by flow cytometry. Since profiling was done on bulk unsorted PBMCs, naive and antigen-experienced compartments could not be conclusively compared. The CMV infection status of donors was not known, potentially confounding age-related changes in expanded clonotypes.

The library was prepared using 5' RACE. TCRdb names Illumina HiSeq 2500 as the instrument used. A second PCR of 7 to 11 cycles was run with a J-beta primer mix and a sample-barcoded 5' primer. Each TCR beta cDNA molecule received a unique molecular identifier from a template-switch 5' adaptor carrying 12 random nucleotides. Each sample yielded at least 2.5 million CDR3-containing paired-end reads. First-strand cDNA was synthesized from all RNA with the Mint cDNA synthesis kit, primed by a TRBC-specific oligonucleotide. All cDNA was treated with uracil-DNA glycosylase and then went through a first 18-cycle PCR with the universal primers M1SS and BC2_uni_R. The authors processed their data as follows. For normalization, 1 million high-quality reads, each with a distinct molecular identifier, were randomly selected from each sample. Instead of being binned into consensus sequences, reads with shared molecular identifiers were discarded. CDR3 identification, clonotype clustering and error correction used MiTCR with a Q25 quality threshold and the strictest error-elimination algorithm. A nonparametric unseen species model with Euler transformation was used to estimate lower-bound total TCR beta diversity. In TCRdb, the public reads were trimmed at Q25 with fastp and aligned with MiXCR, with productive beta chains retained. CDR3 protein duplicates are merged, each entry listing the most common genes and DNA. The V and J calls follow TCRdb's processing rather than the paper's. The sample data list 650,000 to 950,000 distinct CDR3 sequences, and approximately 44% of these were observed just once. The ten largest clones represent approximately 20% of the sample.

The donors were about 40 Caucasian individuals from Russia, aged roughly 6 to 100 years, who were systemically healthy. About 10 milliliters of peripheral blood were drawn from each donor into EDTA-treated Vacutainer tubes. Ficoll-Paque density-gradient centrifugation was used to isolate PBMCs, with at least 6.5 million per sample. Total RNA was extracted from PBMCs with Trizol reagent, with at least 5 micrograms obtained per sample. For every donor, an aliquot of PBMCs went through flow cytometry to measure the percentages of naive CD45RAhigh/CD27high T cells. Comments on this clonotype: Its recognized antigen is unknown. One base away there is no much larger clone; base qualities are not given.

Trimming takes 2 bases off V and 7 bases off J; junction bases not matched to a gene: 6. In the germline V gene (reference sequence), CDR1 corresponds to MNHEY and CDR2 to SMNVEV. CDR3 length: 15 amino acids, cysteine to phenylalanine. CDR3 DNA is the only sequence kept; it has 45 bases, read in frame from the first base. The source of this sequence is a man in his sixties in good health. The rearranged segments are TRBV27 and TRBJ2-3; 10 bases in the junction line up with TRBD1. Sequencing was carried out using blood. The DNA reads as follows: TGTGCCAGCAGTTTAGGGGACAGGGGAAGTTATACGCAGTATTTT. Its coded protein is CASSLGDRGSYTQYF.